The clone carrying this TCR beta chain was counted ten times or more. As it was prepared, the TCRbeta library received unique molecular identifiers. MiXCR, run by TCRdb on the PCR reads, gives a single entry per CDR3 protein. Here the sample spans 450,000 to 500,000 distinct CDR3 sequences, under 15% being singletons. The data belong to a study of T-cell reconstitution after alpha-beta-depleted transplantation in children. CDR3 length equals 17 residues. Looked up from germline, CDR1 is SGHRS and CDR2 is YFSETQ. Trimming removed 4 bases at V and 0 bases at J, with 17 bases between. Here the sequenced sample was PBMCs from the stem cell graft donor, taken from the stem cell graft. This clonotype was sampled from a human donor who donated a stem cell graft to a child with combined immunodeficiency. The chain carries TRBV5-1 and TRBJ2-1; D perhaps matches TRBD2 (6 bases). CDR3: CASSAKRDGSSYNEQFF. DNA for the CDR3: TGCGCCAGCAGCGCGAAAAGGGACGGGAGCTCCTACAATGAGCAGTTCTTC.